This TCR beta chain was sequenced in a study of tumor-infiltrating lymphocytes in oesophageal squamous cell carcinoma. CDR1 and CDR2 (germline): SGHVS, FNYEAQ. V was shortened by 2 bases and J by 9 bases, with 8 bases between the two germline ends. This CDR3 comprises 12 residues. TCRdb itself ran the PCR reads through MiXCR, one entry per CDR3 protein. This sample has about 20,000 distinct CDR3 sequences; around two fifths occur once, and the top ten carry around 20%. The chain couples TRBV7-6 to TRBJ2-1, with D possibly matching TRBD2 (5 bases). Material for sequencing was normal esophageal tissue next to the tumor. The clonotype comes from a female donor with esophageal squamous cell carcinoma. The CDR3 spells CASSLMAGEQFF. The CDR3 nucleotides are TGTGCCAGCAGCTTAATGGCGGGTGAGCAGTTCTTC.